The T cell receptor beta chain under discussion was sequenced for a study of metastatic and nonmetastatic thyroid tumors. TCRdb ran MiXCR on the PCR reads. Here the sample spans some 37,000 clones, roughly 20% being singletons. Each patient came to thyroid surgery without any prior treatment (of any kind). The table lists this clone with many counts. This clonotype was sampled from a female donor with papillary thyroid cancer or a benign thyroid nodule (not recorded which). Some clones in this sample may be carry-over from other donors' samples. Sequencing used blood.

CDR3 nucleotides: TGCGCCAGCAGCCAAGCGGCAAGCGGGAGGCTTGCAGATACGCAGTATTTT. Protein product: CASSQAASGRLADTQYF. The chain uses TRBV4-1 and TRBJ2-3, with 9 positions matching TRBD2. The CDR3 is 17 residues long. The germline V gene encodes CDR1 MGHRA and CDR2 YSYEKL. Trimming removed 1 base from V and 4 bases from J; junction bases left unmatched: 9.